The rows below give T cell receptor beta chains drawn from one sample of a study of radiotherapy plus CTLA-4 blockade in lung cancer. Generated by immunoSEQ multiplex PCR, the TCRdb table keeps only in-frame clones and is missing some. The sample lists some 66,000 clones, approximately 82% occurring once. Sample: peripheral blood, taken from a patient treated with radiotherapy plus ipilimumab. The origin of the receptors is a human donor with non-small cell lung cancer who had a partial response to radiotherapy plus ipilimumab. Both conserved end residues are part of each CDR3. D genes are given only for firm matches. Rows may omit the clone size; those that give it use once, few, many or a size class.

size: -; J: TRBJ1-2; V: TRBV2; D: -; DNA: TGTGCCAGCAGTGAAGAGGGGGACGGCTATGGCTACACCTTC; CDR3: CASSEEGDGYGYTF
size: -; J: TRBJ2-1; V: TRBV19; D: TRBD2; DNA: TGTGCCAGTAGAAACCTAGCGGGACACTCCTACAATGAGCAGTTCTTC; CDR3: CASRNLAGHSYNEQFF
size: -; J: TRBJ2-2; V: TRBV6-5; D: TRBD2; DNA: TGTGCCAGCAACCCTAGCGGGAGGGCCTCCGGGGAGCTGTTTTTT; CDR3: CASNPSGRASGELFF
size: few; J: TRBJ2-7; V: TRBV27; D: -; DNA: TGTGCCAGCAGTTACCGCACTCCCCGGGAGTACGAGCAGTACTTC; CDR3: CASSYRTPREYEQYF
size: -; J: TRBJ2-5; V: TRBV4-1; D: -; DNA: TGCGCCAGCAGCCAAGCCGAAGTTAGCCAGCCCTCTAACTTC; CDR3: CASSQAEVSQPSNF
size: once; J: TRBJ1-1; V: TRBV5-1; D: TRBD1; DNA: TGCGCCAGCAGCCTGGATAGGGGGCGAAGGACTGAAGCTTTCTTT; CDR3: CASSLDRGRRTEAFF
size: -; J: TRBJ1-2; V: TRBV9; D: TRBD1; DNA: TGTGCCAGCAGCCCTAGGGGACAGGGTAGCTACACCTTC; CDR3: CASSPRGQGSYTF
size: -; J: TRBJ1-1; V: TRBV19; D: -; DNA: TGTGCCAGTAGTATAATGAGAATGAACACTGAAGCTTTCTTT; CDR3: CASSIMRMNTEAFF
size: -; J: TRBJ1-1; V: TRBV18; D: -; DNA: TGTGCCAGCTCGTCGGACGGGAAGAACACTGAAGCTTTCTTT; CDR3: CASSSDGKNTEAFF
size: -; J: TRBJ2-1; V: TRBV28; D: TRBD2; DNA: TGTGCCAGCAGTTTATTGAGCGGGAGCTTGAATGAGCAGTTCTTC; CDR3: CASSLLSGSLNEQFF
size: few; J: TRBJ2-7; V: TRBV28; D: TRBD1; DNA: TGTGCCAGCAGGGACGGACAGGTAAACGAGCAGTACTTC; CDR3: CASRDGQVNEQYF
size: -; J: TRBJ2-1; V: TRBV29-1; D: TRBD2; DNA: TGCAGCTTCTCCGGGACTAGAAGCGAGCAGTTCTTC; CDR3: CSFSGTRSEQFF
size: -; J: TRBJ1-5; V: TRBV19; D: -; DNA: TGTGCCAGTACTGACGGGAAGAGGCTCAATCAGCCCCAGCATTTT; CDR3: CASTDGKRLNQPQHF
size: -; J: TRBJ1-4; V: TRBV9; D: TRBD1; DNA: TGTGCCAGCAGCCTGAGAAACAGGGGGCTGAATGAAAAACTGTTTTTT; CDR3: CASSLRNRGLNEKLFF
size: -; J: TRBJ2-7; V: TRBV4-1; D: -; DNA: TGCGCCAGCAGCCATGGAGAGGTTTCCTACGAGCAGTACTTC; CDR3: CASSHGEVSYEQYF
size: -; J: TRBJ2-7; V: TRBV28; D: -; DNA: TGTGCCAGCAGTTTATACCAACAGGGTTCCCTCGAGCAGTACTTC; CDR3: CASSLYQQGSLEQYF
size: few; J: TRBJ1-5; V: TRBV30; D: -; DNA: TGTGCCTGGAGCGACCAAAGGGACACCGAGGAGCATTTT; CDR3: CAWSDQRDTEEHF
size: once; J: TRBJ2-3; V: TRBV6-5; D: -; DNA: TGTGCCAGCCGCCGGACTCCGAGCACAGATACGCAGTATTTT; CDR3: CASRRTPSTDTQYF
size: -; J: TRBJ2-7; V: TRBV2; D: -; DNA: TGTGCCAGCAGTGGACTAAGAGGTCGGAGCGAGCAGTACTTC; CDR3: CASSGLRGRSEQYF
size: few; J: TRBJ1-5; V: TRBV27; D: -; DNA: TGTGCCAGCAGTTTATCGGCAGGGATTAATAGCAATCAGCCCCAGCATTTT; CDR3: CASSLSAGINSNQPQHF